The clone carrying this T cell receptor beta chain occurred many times. Its antigen remains unidentified. The sample comes from a study of T-cell reconstitution after alpha-beta-depleted transplantation in children. General study findings and limits: At around two months after transplant, the alpha-beta T cells were reportedly derived from several hundred expanded clones that came from non-depleted graft cells. Elevated TCRbeta diversity at day 60 was traced, in some patients, to surviving recipient T cells and thymic progenitors. The authors attributed T-cell counts and diversity one year after transplant mostly to newly produced T cells.

Unique molecular identifiers were used in preparing the TCRbeta library. TCRdb reprocessed the PCR reads with MiXCR, giving one entry per CDR3 protein. Of hundreds of thousands of distinct CDR3 sequences listed, around 25% are singletons. The CDR3 contains 14 residues. Trimming left V 7 bases short and J 8 bases short, with 17 bases between. The receptor's source is a girl aged 2 to 10 with Fanconi anemia, due to receive a stem cell transplant. The source material was PBMCs, sampled before TCRalphabeta/CD19-depleted stem cell transplant. The genes are TRBV12-3 or TRBV12-4 and TRBJ1-4, with unresolved D. The CDR3: CASTSGKIEEKLFF. As DNA, the CDR3 is TGTGCCAGCACATCCGGGAAGATAGAGGAAAAACTGTTTTTT.